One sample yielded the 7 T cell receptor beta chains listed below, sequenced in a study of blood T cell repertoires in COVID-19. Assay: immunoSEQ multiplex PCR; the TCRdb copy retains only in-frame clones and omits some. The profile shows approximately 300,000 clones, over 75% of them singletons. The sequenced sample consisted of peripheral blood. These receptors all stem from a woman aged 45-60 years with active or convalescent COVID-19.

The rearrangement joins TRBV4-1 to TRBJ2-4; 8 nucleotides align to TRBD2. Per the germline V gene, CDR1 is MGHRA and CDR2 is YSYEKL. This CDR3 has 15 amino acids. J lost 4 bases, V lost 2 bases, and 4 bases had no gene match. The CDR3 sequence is CASSQPTSGKNIQYF. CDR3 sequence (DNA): TGCGCCAGCAGCCAACCAACTAGCGGTAAAAACATTCAGTACTTC.

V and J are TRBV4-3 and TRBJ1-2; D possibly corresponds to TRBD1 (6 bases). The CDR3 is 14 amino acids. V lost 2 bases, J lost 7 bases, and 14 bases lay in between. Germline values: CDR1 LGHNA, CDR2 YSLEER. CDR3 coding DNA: TGCGCCAGCAGCCAAACAGGGCCCGACGGTGGCTACACCTTC. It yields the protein CASSQTGPDGGYTF.

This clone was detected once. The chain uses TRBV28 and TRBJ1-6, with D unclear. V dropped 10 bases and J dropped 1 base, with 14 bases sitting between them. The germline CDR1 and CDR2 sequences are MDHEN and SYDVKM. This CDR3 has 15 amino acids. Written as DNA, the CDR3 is TGTGCCATCACCCCAGGAGGATCCTATAATTCACCCCTCCACTTT. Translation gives CAITPGGSYNSPLHF.

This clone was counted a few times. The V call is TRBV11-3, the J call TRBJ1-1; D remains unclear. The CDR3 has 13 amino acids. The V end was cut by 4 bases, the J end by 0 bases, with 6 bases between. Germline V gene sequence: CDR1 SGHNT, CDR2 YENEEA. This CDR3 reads CASSYGMNTEAFF. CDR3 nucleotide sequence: TGTGCCAGCAGCTATGGCATGAACACTGAAGCTTTCTTT.

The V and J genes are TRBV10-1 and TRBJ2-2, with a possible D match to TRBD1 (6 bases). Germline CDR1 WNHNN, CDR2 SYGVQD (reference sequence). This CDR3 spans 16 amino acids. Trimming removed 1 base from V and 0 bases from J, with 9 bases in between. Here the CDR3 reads CASSEFEGANTGELFF. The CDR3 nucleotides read TGCGCCAGCAGTGAGTTTGAGGGGGCGAACACCGGGGAGCTGTTTTTT.

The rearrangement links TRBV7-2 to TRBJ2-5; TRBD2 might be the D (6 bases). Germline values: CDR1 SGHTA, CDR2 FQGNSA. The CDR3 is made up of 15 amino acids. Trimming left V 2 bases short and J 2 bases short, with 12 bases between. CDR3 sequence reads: CASSLSRLAQETQYF. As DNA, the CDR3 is TGTGCCAGCAGCTTATCCCGGCTAGCGCAAGAGACCCAGTACTTC.

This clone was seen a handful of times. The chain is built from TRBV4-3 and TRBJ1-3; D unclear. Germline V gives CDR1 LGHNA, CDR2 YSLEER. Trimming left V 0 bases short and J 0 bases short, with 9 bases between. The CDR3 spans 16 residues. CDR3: CASSQDTYLSGNTIYF. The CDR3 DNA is TGCGCCAGCAGCCAAGACACATACCTCTCTGGAAACACCATATATTTT.